This T cell receptor (beta chain) was captured by sequencing in a study of blood T cell repertoires in COVID-19. The method was immunoSEQ multiplex PCR; TCRdb's version includes in-frame clones alone and lacks a portion of them. The data hold 300,000 or so clones, with about 85% observed a single time. This CDR3 region has 15 residues. Trimming took off 2 bases at V and 0 bases at J, with 11 bases between the two ends. Germline V gene lookup returns CDR1 SGHAT and CDR2 FQNNGV. The sequenced sample was peripheral blood. This clonotype originated in a woman in her forties or fifties with active or convalescent COVID-19. The chain joins TRBV11-2 to TRBJ2-7; D perhaps matches TRBD1 (7 bases). The CDR3 sequence is CASSLYRGLSYEQYF. Here the CDR3 DNA reads TGTGCCAGCAGCTTATACAGGGGACTCTCCTACGAGCAGTACTTC.